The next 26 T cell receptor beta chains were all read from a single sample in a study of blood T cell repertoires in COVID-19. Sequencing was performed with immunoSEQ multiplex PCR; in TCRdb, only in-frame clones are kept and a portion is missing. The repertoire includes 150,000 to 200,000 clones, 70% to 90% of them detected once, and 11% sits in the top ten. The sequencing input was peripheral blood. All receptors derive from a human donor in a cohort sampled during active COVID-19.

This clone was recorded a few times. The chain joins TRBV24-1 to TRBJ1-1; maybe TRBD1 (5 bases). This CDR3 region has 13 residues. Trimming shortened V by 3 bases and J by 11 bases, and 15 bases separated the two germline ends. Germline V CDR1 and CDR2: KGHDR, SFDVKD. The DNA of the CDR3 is TGTGCCACCAGTGATGCGGACTCGGGGGAGGCTTTCTTT. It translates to CATSDADSGEAFF.

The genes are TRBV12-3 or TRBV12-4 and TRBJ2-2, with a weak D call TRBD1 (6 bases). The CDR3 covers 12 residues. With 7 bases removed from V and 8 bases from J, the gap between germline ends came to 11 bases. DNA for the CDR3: TGTGCCAGCACCTTGGGGGCGGGGGAGCTGTTTTTT. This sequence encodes CASTLGAGELFF.

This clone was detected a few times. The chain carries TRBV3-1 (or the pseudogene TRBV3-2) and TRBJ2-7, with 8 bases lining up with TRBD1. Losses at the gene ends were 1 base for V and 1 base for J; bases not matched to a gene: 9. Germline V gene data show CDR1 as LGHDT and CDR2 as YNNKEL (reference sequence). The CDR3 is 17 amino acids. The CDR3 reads CASSQVFRWTGSYEQYF. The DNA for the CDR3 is TGTGCCAGCAGCCAAGTCTTCAGATGGACAGGGTCCTACGAGCAGTACTTC.

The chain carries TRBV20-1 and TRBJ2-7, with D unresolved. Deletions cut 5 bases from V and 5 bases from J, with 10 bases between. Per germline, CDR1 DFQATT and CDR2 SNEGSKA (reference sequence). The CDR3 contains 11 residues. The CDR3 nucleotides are TGCAGTGCTGGCCGCCTCCACGAGCAGTACTTC. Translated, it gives CSAGRLHEQYF.

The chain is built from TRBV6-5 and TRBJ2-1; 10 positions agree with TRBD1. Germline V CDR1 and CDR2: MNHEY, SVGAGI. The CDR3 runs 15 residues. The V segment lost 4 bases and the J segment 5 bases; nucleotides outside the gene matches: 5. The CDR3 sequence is CASSSTGQGNNEQFF. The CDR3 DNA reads TGTGCCAGCAGTTCCACGGGACAGGGGAACAATGAGCAGTTCTTC.

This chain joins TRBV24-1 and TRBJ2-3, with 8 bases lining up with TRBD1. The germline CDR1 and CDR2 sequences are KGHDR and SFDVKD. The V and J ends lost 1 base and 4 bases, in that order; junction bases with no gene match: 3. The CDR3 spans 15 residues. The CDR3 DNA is TGTGCCACCAGTGATTTCAGCAGGGGGCCAGATACGCAGTATTTT. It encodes CATSDFSRGPDTQYF.

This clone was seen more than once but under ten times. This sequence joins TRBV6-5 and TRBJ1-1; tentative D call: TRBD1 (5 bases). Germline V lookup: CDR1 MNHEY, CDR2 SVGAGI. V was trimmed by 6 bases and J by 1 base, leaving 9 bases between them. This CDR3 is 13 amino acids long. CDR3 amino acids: CASRSRENTEAFF. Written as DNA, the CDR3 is TGTGCCAGCAGGTCCAGGGAGAACACTGAAGCTTTCTTT.

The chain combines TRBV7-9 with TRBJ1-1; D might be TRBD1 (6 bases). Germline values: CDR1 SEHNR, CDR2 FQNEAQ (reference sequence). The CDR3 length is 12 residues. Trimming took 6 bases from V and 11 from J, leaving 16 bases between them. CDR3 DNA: TGTGCCAGCAGATACGAACAGGGCAGGGCTTTCTTT. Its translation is CASRYEQGRAFF.

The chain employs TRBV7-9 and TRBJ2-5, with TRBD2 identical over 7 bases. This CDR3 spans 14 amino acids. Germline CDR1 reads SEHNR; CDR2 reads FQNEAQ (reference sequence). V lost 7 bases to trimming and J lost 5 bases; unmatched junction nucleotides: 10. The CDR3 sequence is CASTPGRGGETQYF. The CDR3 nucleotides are TGTGCCAGCACCCCGGGGAGGGGCGGTGAGACCCAGTACTTC.

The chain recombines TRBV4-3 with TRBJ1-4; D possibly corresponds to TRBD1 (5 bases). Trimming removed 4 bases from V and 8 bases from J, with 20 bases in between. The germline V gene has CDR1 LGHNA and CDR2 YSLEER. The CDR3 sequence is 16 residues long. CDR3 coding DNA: TGCGCCAGCAGCCTTTCGGGGGGGGGATTCGGAGAAAAACTGTTTTTT. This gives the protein CASSLSGGGFGEKLFF.

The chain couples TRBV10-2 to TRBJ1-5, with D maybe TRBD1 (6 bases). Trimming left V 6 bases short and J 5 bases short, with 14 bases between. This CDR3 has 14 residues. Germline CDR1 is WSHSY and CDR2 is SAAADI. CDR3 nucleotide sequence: TGCGCCAGCAGCGCCAGGGGCTACGATCAGCCCCAGCATTTT. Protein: CASSARGYDQPQHF.

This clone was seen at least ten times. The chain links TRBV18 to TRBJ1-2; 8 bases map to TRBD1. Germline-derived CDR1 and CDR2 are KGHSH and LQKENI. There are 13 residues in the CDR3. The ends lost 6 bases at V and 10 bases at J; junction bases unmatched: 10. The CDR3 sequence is CASSHGQGSIYTF. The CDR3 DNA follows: TGTGCCAGCTCCCACGGACAGGGTAGCATCTACACCTTC.

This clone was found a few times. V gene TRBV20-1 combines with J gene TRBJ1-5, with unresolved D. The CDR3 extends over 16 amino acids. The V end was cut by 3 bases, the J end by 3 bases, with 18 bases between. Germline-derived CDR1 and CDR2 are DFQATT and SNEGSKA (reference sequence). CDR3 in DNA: TGCAGTGCTAGTAAGGAGGTACACAGAAACAATCAGCCCCAGCATTTT. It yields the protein CSASKEVHRNNQPQHF.

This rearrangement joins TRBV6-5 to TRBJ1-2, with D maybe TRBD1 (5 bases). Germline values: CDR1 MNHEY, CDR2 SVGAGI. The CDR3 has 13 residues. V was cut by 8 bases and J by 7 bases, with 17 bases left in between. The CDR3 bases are TGTGCCAGCGTCCCCCACACAGGTAGTGGCTACACCTTC. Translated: CASVPHTGSGYTF.

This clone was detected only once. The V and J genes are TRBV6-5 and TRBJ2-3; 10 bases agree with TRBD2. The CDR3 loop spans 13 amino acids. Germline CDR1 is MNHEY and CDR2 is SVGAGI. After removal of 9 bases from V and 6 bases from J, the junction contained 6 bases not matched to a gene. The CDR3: CASSGGPMDTQYF. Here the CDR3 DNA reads TGTGCCAGTAGCGGGGGGCCCATGGATACGCAGTATTTT.

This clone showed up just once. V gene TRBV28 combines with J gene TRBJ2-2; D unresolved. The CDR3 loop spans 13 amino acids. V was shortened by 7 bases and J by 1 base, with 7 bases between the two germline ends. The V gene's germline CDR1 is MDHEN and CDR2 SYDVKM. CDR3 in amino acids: CASIPRNTGELFF. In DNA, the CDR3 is TGTGCCAGCATCCCTAGGAACACCGGGGAGCTGTTTTTT. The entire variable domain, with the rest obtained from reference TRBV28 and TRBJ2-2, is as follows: DVKVTQSSRYLVKRTGEKVFLECVQDMDHENMFWYRQDPGLGLRLIYFSYDVKMKEKGDIPEGYSVSREKKERFSLILESASTNQTSMYLCASIPRNTGELFFGEGSRLTVL.

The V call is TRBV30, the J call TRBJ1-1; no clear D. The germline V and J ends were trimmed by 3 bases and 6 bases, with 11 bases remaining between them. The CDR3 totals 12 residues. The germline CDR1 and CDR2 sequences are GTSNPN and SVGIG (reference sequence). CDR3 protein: CAWSVEIAEAFF. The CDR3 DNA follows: TGTGCCTGGAGCGTAGAGATTGCTGAAGCTTTCTTT.

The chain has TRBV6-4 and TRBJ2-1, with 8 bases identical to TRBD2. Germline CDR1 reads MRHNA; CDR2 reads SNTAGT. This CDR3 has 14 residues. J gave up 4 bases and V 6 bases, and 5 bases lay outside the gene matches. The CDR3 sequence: CASSVSGEYNEQFF. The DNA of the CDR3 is TGTGCCAGCAGCGTTAGCGGGGAATACAATGAGCAGTTCTTC.

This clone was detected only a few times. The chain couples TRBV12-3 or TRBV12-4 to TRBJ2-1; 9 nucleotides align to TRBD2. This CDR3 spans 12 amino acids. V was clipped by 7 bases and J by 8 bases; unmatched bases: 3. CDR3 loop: CASMGLADEQFF. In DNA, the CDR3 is TGTGCCAGCATGGGACTAGCTGATGAGCAGTTCTTC.

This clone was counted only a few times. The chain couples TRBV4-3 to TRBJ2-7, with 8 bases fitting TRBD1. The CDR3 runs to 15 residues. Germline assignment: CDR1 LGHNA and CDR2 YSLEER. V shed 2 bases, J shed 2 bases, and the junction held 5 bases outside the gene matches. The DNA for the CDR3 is TGCGCCAGCAGCCAACTTGAGACAGGGGCCTACGAGCAGTACTTC. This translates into CASSQLETGAYEQYF.

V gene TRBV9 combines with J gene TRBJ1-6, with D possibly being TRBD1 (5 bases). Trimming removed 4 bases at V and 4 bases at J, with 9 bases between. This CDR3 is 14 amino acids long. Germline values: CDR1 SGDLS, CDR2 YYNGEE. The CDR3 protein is CASSPDRYNSPLHF. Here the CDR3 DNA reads TGTGCCAGCAGCCCTGACAGATATAATTCACCCCTCCACTTT.

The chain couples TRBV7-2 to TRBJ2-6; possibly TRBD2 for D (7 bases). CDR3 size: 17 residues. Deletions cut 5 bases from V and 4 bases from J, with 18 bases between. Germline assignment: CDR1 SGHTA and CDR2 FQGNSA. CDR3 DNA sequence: TGTGCCAGCAGCCCAAACGGTCGGGGGGCGGGGGCCAACGTCCTGACTTTC. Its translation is CASSPNGRGAGANVLTF.

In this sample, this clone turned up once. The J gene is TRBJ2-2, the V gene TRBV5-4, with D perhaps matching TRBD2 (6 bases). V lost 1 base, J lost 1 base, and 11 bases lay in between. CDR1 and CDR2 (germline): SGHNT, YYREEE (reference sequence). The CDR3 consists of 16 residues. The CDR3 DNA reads TGTGCCAGCAGCTTGTTGGGGACTGAGAACACCGGGGAGCTGTTTTTT. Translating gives CASSLLGTENTGELFF.

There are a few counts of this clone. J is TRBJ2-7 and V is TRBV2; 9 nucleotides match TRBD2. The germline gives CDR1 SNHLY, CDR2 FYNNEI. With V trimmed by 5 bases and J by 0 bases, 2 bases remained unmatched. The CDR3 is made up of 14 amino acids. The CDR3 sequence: CASSLAGNSYEQYF. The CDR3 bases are TGTGCCAGCAGTCTAGCGGGAAACTCCTACGAGCAGTACTTC.

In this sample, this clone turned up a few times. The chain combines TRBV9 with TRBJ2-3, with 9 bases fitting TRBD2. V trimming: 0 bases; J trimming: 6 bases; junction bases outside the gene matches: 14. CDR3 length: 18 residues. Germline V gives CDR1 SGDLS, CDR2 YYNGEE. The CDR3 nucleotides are TGTGCCAGCAGCGTAGGGGCTAGCGGGATTTATACGATCGATACGCAGTATTTT. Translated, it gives CASSVGASGIYTIDTQYF. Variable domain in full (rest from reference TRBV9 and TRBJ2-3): DSGVTQTPKHLITATGQRVTLRCSPRSGDLSVYWYQQSLDQGLQFLIQYYNGEERAKGNILERFSAQQFPDLHSELNLSSLELGDSALYFCASSVGASGIYTIDTQYFGPGTRLTVL.

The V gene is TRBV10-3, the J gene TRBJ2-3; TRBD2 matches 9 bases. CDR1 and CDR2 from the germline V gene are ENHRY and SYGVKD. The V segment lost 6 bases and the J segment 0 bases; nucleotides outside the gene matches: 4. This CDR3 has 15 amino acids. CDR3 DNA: TGTGCCATCAGGACTAGCGGTACTAGCACAGATACGCAGTATTTT. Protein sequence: CAIRTSGTSTDTQYF.